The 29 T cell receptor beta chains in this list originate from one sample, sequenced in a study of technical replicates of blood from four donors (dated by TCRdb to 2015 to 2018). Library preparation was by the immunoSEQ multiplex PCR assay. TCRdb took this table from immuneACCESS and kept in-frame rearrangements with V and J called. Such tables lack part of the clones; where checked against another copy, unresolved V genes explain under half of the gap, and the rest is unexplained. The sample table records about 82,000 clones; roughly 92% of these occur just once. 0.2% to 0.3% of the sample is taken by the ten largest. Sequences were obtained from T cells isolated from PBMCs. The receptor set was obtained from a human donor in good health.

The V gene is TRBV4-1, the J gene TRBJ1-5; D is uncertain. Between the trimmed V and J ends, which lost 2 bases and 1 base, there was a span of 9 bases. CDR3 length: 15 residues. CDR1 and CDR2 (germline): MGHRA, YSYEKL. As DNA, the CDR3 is TGCGCCAGCAGCCAACCGACACGGAGCAATCAGCCCCAGCATTTT. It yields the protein CASSQPTRSNQPQHF.

The CDR3: CASRRPGQGSEQYF. The CDR3 bases are TGTGCCAGCAGGCGGCCGGGACAGGGCTCCGAGCAGTACTTC. This chain joins TRBV27 and TRBJ2-7; 9 bases agree with TRBD1. The CDR3 spans 14 residues. Germline values: CDR1 MNHEY, CDR2 SMNVEV (reference sequence). With 6 bases clipped from V and 6 bases from J, the junction kept 9 bases outside the gene matches.

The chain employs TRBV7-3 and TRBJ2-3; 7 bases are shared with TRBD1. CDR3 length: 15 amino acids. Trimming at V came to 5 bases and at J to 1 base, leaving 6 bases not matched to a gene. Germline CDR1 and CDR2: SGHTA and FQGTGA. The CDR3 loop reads CASSVTGVGTDTQYF. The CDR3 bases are TGTGCCAGCAGCGTTACAGGGGTGGGCACAGATACGCAGTATTTT.

Here the CDR3 reads CASSPPVASGRAETQYF. The CDR3 region has the DNA TGTGCCAGCAGTCCTCCGGTGGCTAGCGGGAGGGCAGAGACCCAGTACTTC. This sequence joins TRBV7-9 and TRBJ2-5, with 12 bases identical to TRBD2. The CDR3 is 17 residues long. V shed 6 bases and J 4 bases; nucleotides not matched to a gene: 12. Germline assignment: CDR1 SEHNR and CDR2 FQNEAQ (reference sequence).

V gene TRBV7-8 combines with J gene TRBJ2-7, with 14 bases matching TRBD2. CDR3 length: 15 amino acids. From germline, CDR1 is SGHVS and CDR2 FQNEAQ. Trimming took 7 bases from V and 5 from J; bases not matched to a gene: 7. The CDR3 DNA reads TGTGCCAGCATGGGACTAGCGGGAGTATACCACGAGCAGTACTTC. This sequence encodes CASMGLAGVYHEQYF.

CDR3 loop: CASSFEKGPNTEAFF. The CDR3 DNA reads as TGCGCCAGCAGCTTTGAAAAGGGGCCCAACACTGAAGCTTTCTTT. V is TRBV5-1 and J is TRBJ1-1, with D possibly matching TRBD1 (5 bases). Germline CDR1 SGHRS, CDR2 YFSETQ. V was clipped by 2 bases and J by 2 bases, with 13 bases between them. The CDR3 runs to 15 residues.

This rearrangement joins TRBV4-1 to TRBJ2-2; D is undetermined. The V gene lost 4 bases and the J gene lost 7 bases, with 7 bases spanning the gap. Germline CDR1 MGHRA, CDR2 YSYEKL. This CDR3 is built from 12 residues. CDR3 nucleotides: TGCGCCAGCAGCCCTCTACTCGGGGAGCTGTTTTTT. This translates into CASSPLLGELFF.

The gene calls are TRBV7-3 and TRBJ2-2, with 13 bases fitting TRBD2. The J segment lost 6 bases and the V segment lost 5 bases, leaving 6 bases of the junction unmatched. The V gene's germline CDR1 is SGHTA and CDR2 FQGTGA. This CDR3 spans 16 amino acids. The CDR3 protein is CASSPRLAGGAGELFF. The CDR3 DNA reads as TGTGCCAGCAGCCCCCGACTAGCGGGGGGTGCCGGGGAGCTGTTTTTT.

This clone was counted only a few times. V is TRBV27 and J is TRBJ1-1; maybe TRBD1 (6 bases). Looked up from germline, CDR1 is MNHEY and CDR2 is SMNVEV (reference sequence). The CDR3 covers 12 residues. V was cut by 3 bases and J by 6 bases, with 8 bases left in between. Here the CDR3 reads CASSFEGAEAFF. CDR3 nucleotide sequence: TGTGCCAGCAGTTTTGAGGGGGCTGAAGCTTTCTTT.

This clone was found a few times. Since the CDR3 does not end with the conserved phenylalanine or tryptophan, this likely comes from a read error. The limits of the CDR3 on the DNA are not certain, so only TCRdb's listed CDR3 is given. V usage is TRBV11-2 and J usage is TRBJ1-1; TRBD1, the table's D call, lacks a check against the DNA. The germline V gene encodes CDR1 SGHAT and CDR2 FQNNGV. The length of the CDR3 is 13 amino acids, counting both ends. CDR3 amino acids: CASSLVSGQGTEV.

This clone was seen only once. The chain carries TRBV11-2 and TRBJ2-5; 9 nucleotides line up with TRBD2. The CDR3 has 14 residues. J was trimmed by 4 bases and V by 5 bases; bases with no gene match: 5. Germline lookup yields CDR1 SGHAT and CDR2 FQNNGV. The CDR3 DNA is TGTGCCAGCAGCGCGGGGGGGTCCGTAGAGACCCAGTACTTC. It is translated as CASSAGGSVETQYF.

The CDR3 loop is CASSDTGGNSYNEQFF. The DNA for the CDR3 is TGTGCCAGCAGCGATACCGGGGGTAACTCCTACAATGAGCAGTTCTTC. The rearrangement uses TRBV2 and TRBJ2-1, with D possibly being TRBD2 (6 bases). Germline CDR1 is SNHLY and CDR2 is FYNNEI. This CDR3 comprises 16 residues. V dropped 6 bases and J dropped 0 bases, with 15 bases sitting between them.

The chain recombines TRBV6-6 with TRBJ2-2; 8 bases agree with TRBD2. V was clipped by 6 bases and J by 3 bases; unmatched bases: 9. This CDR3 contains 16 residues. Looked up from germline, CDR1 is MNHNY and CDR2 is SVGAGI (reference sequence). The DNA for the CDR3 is TGTGCCAGCAGCGCACCTCTCGGGGGGGACACCGGGGAGCTGTTTTTT. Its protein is CASSAPLGGDTGELFF.

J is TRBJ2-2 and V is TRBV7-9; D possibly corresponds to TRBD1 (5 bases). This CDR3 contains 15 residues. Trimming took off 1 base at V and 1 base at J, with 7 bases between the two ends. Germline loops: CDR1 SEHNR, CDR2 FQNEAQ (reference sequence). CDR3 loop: CASSLGQGNTGELFF. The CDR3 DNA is TGTGCCAGCAGCTTAGGCCAGGGGAACACCGGGGAGCTGTTTTTT.

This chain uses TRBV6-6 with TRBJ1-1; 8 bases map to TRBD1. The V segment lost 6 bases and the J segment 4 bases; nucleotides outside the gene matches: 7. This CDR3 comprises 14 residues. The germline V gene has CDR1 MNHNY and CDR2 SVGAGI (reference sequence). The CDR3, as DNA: TGTGCCAGCAGAGACCAGGGGGCCCGCACTGAAGCTTTCTTT. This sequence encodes CASRDQGARTEAFF.

For the CDR3, the DNA is TGTGCTACCACCGGGACAGAGAACTATGGCTACACCTTC. It translates to CATTGTENYGYTF. The chain has TRBV12-5 and TRBJ1-2, with TRBD1 identical over 7 bases. Germline trimming cut 10 bases from V and 2 bases from J; bases unmatched to any gene: 7. The CDR3 extends over 13 amino acids. Germline loops: CDR1 LGHNT, CDR2 FRNRAP.

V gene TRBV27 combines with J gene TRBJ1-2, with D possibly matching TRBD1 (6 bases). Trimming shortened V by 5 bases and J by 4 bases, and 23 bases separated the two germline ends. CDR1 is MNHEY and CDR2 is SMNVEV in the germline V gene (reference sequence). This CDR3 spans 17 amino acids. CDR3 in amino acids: CASSPYYLDSAPYGYTF. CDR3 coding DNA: TGTGCCAGCAGTCCCTACTACCTGGACAGTGCCCCCTATGGCTACACCTTC.

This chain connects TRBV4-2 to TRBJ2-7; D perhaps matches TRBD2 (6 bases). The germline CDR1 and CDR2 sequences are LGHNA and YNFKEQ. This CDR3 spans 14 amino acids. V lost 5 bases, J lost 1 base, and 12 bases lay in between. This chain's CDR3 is CASSYRRESYEQYF. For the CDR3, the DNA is TGTGCCAGCAGCTACAGACGGGAGTCCTACGAGCAGTACTTC.

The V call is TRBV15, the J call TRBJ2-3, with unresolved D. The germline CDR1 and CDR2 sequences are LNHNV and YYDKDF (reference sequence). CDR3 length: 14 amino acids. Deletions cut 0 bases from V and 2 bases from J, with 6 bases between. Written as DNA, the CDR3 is TGTGCCACCAGCAGAGACAGAAACACAGATACGCAGTATTTT. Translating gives CATSRDRNTDTQYF.

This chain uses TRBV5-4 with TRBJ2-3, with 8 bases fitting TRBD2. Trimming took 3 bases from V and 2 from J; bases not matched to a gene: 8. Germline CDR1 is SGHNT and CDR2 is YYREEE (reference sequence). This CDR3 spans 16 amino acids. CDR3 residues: CASSSGGGSNTDTQYF. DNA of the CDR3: TGTGCCAGCAGCTCCGGGGGGGGCTCCAACACAGATACGCAGTATTTT.

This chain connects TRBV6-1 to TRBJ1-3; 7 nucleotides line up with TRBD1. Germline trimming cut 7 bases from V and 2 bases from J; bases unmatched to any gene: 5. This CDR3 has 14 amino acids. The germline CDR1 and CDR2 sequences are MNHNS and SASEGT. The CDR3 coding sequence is TGTGCCAGCATTAAAGACAGGGCTGGAAACACCATATATTTT. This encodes CASIKDRAGNTIYF.

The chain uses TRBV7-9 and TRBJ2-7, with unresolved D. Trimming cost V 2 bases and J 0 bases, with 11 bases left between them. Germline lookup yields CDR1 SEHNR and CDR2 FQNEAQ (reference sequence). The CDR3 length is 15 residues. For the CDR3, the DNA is TGTGCCAGCAGCTTACACAGCACGAGCTCCTACGAGCAGTACTTC. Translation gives CASSLHSTSSYEQYF.

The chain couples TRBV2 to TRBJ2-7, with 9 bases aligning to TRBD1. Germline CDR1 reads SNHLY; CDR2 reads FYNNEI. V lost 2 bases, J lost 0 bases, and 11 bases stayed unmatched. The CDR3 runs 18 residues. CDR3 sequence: CASSEKMGQGFSSYEQYF. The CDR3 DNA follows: TGTGCCAGCAGTGAAAAAATGGGACAGGGTTTTAGCTCCTACGAGCAGTACTTC.

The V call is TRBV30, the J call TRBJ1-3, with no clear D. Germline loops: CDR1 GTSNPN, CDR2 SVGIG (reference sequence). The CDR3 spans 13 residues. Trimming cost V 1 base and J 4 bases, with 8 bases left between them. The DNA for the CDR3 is TGTGCCTGGAGTGCCCTAATGGGAAACACCATATATTTT. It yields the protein CAWSALMGNTIYF.

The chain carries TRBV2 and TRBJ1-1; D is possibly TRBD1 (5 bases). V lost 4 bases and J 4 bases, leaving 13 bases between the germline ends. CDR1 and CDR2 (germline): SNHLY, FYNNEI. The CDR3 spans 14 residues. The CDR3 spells CASSVMGGGTEAFF. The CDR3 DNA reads TGTGCCAGCAGTGTAATGGGCGGGGGCACTGAAGCTTTCTTT. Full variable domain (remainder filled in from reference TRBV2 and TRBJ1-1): EPEVTQTPSHQVTQMGQEVILRCVPISNHLYFYWYRQILGQKVEFLVSFYNNEISEKSEIFDDQFSVERPDGSNFTLKIRSTKLEDSAMYFCASSVMGGGTEAFFGQGTRLTVV.

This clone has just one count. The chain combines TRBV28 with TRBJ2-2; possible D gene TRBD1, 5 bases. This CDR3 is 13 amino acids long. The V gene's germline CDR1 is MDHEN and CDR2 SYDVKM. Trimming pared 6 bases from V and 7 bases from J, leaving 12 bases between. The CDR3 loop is CASSPQGGGELFF. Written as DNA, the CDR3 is TGTGCCAGCAGCCCTCAGGGCGGCGGGGAGCTGTTTTTT.

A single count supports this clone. The CDR3 region is CASSPTGTGGYTF. CDR3 DNA sequence: TGTGCCAGCAGCCCTACAGGGACGGGTGGCTACACCTTC. The chain links TRBV14 to TRBJ1-2; D is possibly TRBD1 (6 bases). Germline loops: CDR1 SGHDN, CDR2 FVKESK. The CDR3 length is 13 residues. The V end was cut by 4 bases, the J end by 7 bases, with 13 bases between.

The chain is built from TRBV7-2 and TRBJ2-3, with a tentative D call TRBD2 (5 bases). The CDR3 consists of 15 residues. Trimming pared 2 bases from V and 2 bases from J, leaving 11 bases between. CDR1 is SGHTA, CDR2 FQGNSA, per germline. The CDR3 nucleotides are TGTGCCAGCAGCTTAAAGGGCGGGCACACAGATACGCAGTATTTT. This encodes CASSLKGGHTDTQYF.

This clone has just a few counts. CDR3 protein: CASSANRGMTEAFF. The CDR3 nucleotides are TGTGCCAGCAGCGCCAACAGGGGGATGACTGAAGCTTTCTTT. This rearrangement joins TRBV9 to TRBJ1-1, with 8 bases matching TRBD1. Germline V gene lookup returns CDR1 SGDLS and CDR2 YYNGEE. CDR3 size: 14 residues. Losses at the gene ends were 3 bases for V and 5 bases for J; bases not matched to a gene: 6.